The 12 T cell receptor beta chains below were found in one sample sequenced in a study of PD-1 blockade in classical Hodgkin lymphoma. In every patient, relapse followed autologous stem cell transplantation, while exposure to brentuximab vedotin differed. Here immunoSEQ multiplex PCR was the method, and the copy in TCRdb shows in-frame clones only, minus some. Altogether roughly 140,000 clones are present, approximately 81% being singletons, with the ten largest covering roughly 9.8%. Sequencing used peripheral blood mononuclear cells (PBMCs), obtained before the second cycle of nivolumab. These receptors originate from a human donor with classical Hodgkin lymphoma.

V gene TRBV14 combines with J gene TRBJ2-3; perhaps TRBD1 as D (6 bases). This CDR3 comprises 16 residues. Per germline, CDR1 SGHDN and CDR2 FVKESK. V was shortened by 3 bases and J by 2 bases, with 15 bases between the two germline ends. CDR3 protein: CASSHDYTGITDTQYF. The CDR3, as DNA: TGTGCCAGCAGCCATGATTATACAGGGATCACAGATACGCAGTATTTT.

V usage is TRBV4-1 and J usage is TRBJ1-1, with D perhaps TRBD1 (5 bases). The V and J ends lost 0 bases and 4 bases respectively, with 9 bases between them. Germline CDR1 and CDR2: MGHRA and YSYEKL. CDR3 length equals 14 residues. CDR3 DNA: TGCGCCAGCAGCCAAGATTTCACAGGCACTGAAGCTTTCTTT. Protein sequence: CASSQDFTGTEAFF.

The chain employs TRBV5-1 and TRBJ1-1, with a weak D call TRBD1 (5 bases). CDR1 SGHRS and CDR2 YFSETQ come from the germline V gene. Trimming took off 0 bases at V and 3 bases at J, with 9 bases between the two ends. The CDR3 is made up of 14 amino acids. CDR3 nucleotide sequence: TGCGCCAGCAGCTTGGATACAGGCTACACTGAAGCTTTCTTT. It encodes CASSLDTGYTEAFF.

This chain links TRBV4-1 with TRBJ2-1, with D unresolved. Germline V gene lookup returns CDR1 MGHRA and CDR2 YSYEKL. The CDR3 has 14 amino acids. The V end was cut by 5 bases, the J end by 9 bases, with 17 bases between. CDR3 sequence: CASSTMSSATEQFF. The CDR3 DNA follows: TGCGCCAGCAGCACTATGTCCTCAGCGACTGAGCAGTTCTTC.

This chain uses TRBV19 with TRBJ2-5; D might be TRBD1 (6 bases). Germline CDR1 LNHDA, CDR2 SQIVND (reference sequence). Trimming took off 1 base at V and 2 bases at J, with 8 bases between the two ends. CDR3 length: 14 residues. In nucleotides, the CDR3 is TGTGCCAGTAGTATAGTGACAGGTCAAGAGACCCAGTACTTC. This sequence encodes CASSIVTGQETQYF.

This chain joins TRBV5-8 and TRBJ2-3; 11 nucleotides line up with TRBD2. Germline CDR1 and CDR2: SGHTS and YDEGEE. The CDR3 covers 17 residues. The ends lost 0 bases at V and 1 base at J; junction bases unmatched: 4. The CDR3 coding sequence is TGTGCCAGCAGCTTGGCCGTGACTAGCGGGGGCACAGATACGCAGTATTTT. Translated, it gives CASSLAVTSGGTDTQYF.

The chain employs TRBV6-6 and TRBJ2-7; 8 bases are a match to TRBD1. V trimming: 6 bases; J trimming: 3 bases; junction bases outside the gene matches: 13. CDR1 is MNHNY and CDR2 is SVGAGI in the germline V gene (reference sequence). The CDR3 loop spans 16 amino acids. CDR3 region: CASRGSIGQGHYEQYF. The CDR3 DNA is TGTGCCAGCAGGGGCTCAATTGGACAGGGCCACTACGAGCAGTACTTC.

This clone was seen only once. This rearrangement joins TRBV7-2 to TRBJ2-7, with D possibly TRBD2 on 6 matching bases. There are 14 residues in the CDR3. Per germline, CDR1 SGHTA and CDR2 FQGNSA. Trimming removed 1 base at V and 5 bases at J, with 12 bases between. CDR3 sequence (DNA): TGTGCCAGCAGCTTAGTCGGGGGACCGAACGAGCAGTACTTC. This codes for CASSLVGGPNEQYF.

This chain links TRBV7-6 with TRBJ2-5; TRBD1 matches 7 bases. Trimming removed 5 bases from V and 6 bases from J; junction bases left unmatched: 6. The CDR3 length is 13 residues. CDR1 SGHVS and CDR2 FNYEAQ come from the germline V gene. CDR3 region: CASSTGQFKTQYF. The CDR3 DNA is TGTGCCAGCAGCACGGGACAGTTCAAGACCCAGTACTTC.

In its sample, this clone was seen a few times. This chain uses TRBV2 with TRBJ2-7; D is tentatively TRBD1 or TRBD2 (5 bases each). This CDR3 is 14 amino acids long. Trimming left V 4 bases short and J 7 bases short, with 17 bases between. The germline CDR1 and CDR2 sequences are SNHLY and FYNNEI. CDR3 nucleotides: TGTGCCAGCAGTGTTGGACTGGAAAGGGGAGAGCAGTACTTC. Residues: CASSVGLERGEQYF.

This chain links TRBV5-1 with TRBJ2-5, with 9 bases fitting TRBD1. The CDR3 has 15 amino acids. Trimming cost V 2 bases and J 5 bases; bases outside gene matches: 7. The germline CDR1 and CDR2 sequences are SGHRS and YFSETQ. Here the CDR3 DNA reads TGCGCCAGCAGCTTTGGGACAGGGTCTTTCGAGACCCAGTACTTC. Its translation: CASSFGTGSFETQYF.

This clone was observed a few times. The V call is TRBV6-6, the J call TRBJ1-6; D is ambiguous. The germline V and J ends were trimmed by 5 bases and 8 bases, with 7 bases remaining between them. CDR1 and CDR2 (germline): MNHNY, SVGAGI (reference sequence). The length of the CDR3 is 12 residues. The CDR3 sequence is CASSVLDSPLHF. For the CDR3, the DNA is TGTGCCAGCAGTGTTTTAGATTCACCCCTCCACTTT.